The entry below describes one TCR delta chain. This may be a read error: a much more frequent sequence differs by one nucleotide. Other DNA sequences in the sample encode the same CDR3. Germline V gene data show CDR1 as TSWWSYY and CDR2 as QGS. This CDR3 comprises 20 residues. The V and J ends lost 2 bases and 0 bases respectively, with 25 bases between them. TCRdb called clones from the reads again using CATT. Of under 3,500 delta-chain clones in the sample, about 45% are singletons; the top ten hold about a tenth. The data are from a study of gamma-delta chains in newborns, infants, children. The source of this sequence is a child who received the measles vaccine. Sample: blood, taken at baseline. The V call is TRDV1, the J call TRDJ1; D perhaps matches TRDD2 (6 bases). CDR3 residues: CALGEFYPTRHLLYTDKLIF. CDR3 nucleotide sequence: TGTGCTCTTGGGGAATTTTATCCTACCCGACACCTACTTTACACCGATAAACTCATCTTT.